Listed here are 3 T cell receptor beta chains from one sample, sequenced in a study of blood T cell repertoires in COVID-19 (dated by TCRdb to about 2020). The library came from the immunoSEQ multiplex PCR assay. Sourced from immuneACCESS, this table was stored by TCRdb with only in-frame sequences that have V and J called. A share of the clones is absent; for the studies checked, an unresolved V gene accounts for under half, and the remainder has no known explanation. The sample data list around 180,000 clones, and roughly 81% of these were observed just once. Of the sample, approximately 12% falls within the top ten clones. Input material: peripheral blood. The receptors shown here come from a woman of 80 years or more with COVID-19, enrolled during active disease.

The V and J genes are TRBV4-3 and TRBJ2-3; D is unclear. The CDR3 spans 14 residues. The V and J ends lost 0 bases and 3 bases respectively, with 7 bases between them. CDR1 is LGHNA and CDR2 is YSLEER in the germline V gene. CDR3 amino acids: CASSQDLTTDTQYF. CDR3 coding DNA: TGCGCCAGCAGCCAAGATTTGACTACAGATACGCAGTATTTT.

This chain links TRBV6-1 with TRBJ2-3, with D perhaps matching TRBD1 (6 bases). Trimming stripped 1 base from V and 2 bases from J, with 7 bases between. CDR1 MNHNS and CDR2 SASEGT come from the germline V gene. The CDR3 loop spans 14 amino acids. CDR3 residues: CASSEDRVTDTQYF. The CDR3 DNA follows: TGTGCCAGCAGTGAAGACAGGGTCACAGATACGCAGTATTTT.

The J gene is TRBJ2-2, the V gene TRBV19, with 8 nucleotides matching TRBD1. The CDR3 has 14 residues. Trimming at V came to 9 bases and at J to 1 base, leaving 4 bases not matched to a gene. Germline loops: CDR1 LNHDA, CDR2 SQIVND (reference sequence). The DNA for the CDR3 is TGTGCCAGCCGAGGGACAGGGAACACCGGGGAGCTGTTTTTT. Translation gives CASRGTGNTGELFF. The whole variable domain, filled in from reference TRBV19 and TRBJ2-2, reads DGGITQSPKYLFRKEGQNVTLSCEQNLNHDAMYWYRQDPGQGLRLIYYSQIVNDFQKGDIAEGYSVSREKKESFPLTVTSAQKNPTAFYLCASRGTGNTGELFFGEGSRLTVL.